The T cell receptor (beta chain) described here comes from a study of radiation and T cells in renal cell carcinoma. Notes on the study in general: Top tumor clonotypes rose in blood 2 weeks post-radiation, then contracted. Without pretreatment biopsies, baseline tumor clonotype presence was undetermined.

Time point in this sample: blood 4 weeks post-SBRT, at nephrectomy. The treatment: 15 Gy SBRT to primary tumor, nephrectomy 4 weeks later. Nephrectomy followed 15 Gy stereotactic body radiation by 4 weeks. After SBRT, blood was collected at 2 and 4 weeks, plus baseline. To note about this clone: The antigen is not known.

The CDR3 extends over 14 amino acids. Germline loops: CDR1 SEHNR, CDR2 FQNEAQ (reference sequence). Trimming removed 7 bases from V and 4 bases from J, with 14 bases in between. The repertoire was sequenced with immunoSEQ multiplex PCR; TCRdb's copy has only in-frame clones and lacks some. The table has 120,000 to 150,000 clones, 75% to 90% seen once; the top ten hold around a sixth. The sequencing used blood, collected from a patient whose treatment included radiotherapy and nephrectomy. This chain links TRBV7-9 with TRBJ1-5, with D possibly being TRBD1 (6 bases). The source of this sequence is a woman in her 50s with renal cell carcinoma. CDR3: CASTSIGGNQPQHF. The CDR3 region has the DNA TGTGCCAGCACCAGTATAGGGGGAAATCAGCCCCAGCATTTT.